The rows below give T cell receptor beta chains drawn from one sample of a study of T cells in Graves' hyperthyroidism and ophthalmopathy. TCRdb re-derived calls from the multiplex PCR reads in MiXCR, one entry per CDR3 protein. The sample lists around 300,000 distinct CDR3 sequences, approximately 13% occurring once. Sequencing input: blood. The receptors were gathered from a woman in her thirties or forties with Graves' ophthalmopathy. Both conserved end residues are part of each CDR3. The D gene is left open where the match is weak. Clone size is stated in some rows and not others, as once, few, many or a class when expanded.

CSARDLQGAMEQYF TGCAGTGCTAGAGATCTCCAGGGGGCAATGGAGCAGTACTTC TRBV20-1 TRBD1 TRBJ2-7 many
CATNREAGIDGYTF TGTGCCACCAACAGAGAAGCGGGGATTGATGGCTACACCTTC TRBV15 . TRBJ1-2 few
CATSERTGNEQFF TGTGCCACCAGTGAACGTACAGGGAATGAGCAGTTCTTC TRBV24-1 . TRBJ2-1 many
CASSLGTEGASTEAFF TGTGCCAGCAGCTTAGGTACGGAGGGGGCGAGCACTGAAGCTTTCTTT TRBV7-6 TRBD1 TRBJ1-1 many
CSARGTGGVEQYF TGCAGTGCTAGGGGGACAGGGGGCGTCGAGCAGTACTTC TRBV20-1 TRBD1 TRBJ2-7 many
CASRRFIGRQETQYF TGTGCCAGCAGACGGTTTATCGGGCGCCAAGAGACCCAGTACTTC TRBV2 . TRBJ2-5 .
CSVEAGNTYEQYF TGCAGCGTTGAGGCGGGGAATACCTACGAGCAGTACTTC TRBV29-1 . TRBJ2-7 many
CASSLGQVGEQYF TGTGCCAGCAGCTTAGGGCAGGTTGGGGAGCAGTACTTC TRBV7-8 . TRBJ2-7 many
CASSREGDRPLHF TGTGCCAGCAGCCGGGAAGGGGACAGACCCCTCCACTTT TRBV11-2 TRBD1 TRBJ1-6 many
CSADSTGNTEAFF TGCAGTGCTGACTCGACAGGGAACACTGAAGCTTTCTTT TRBV20-1 . TRBJ1-1 once
CASSLSLEANYGYTF TGTGCCAGCAGCTTAAGTTTAGAAGCTAACTATGGCTACACCTTC TRBV7-9 . TRBJ1-2 .
CASSIRGGSYNEQFF TGTGCCAGCAGCATCCGGGGGGGCTCCTACAATGAGCAGTTCTTC TRBV7-2 TRBD2 TRBJ2-1 many
CASSSPSSTKVYYNEQFF TGTGCCAGCAGTTCCCCTTCTTCTACCAAGGTTTACTACAATGAGCAGTTCTTC TRBV27 . TRBJ2-1 .
CASSSPPSGDGYTF TGTGCCAGCAGTTCCCCTCCTTCAGGGGATGGCTACACCTTC TRBV12-3/TRBV12-4 . TRBJ1-2 many
CASSSNLYNEQFF TGTGCCAGCAGCTCCAACCTATACAATGAGCAGTTCTTC TRBV11-2 . TRBJ2-1 many
CASSFTGGWYGYTF TGTGCCAGCAGTTTCACAGGGGGTTGGTATGGCTACACCTTC TRBV28 TRBD1 TRBJ1-2 many
CARSPLGVGRYNEQFF TGTGCCCGCTCACCCCTGGGAGTGGGAAGGTACAATGAGCAGTTCTTC TRBV18 . TRBJ2-1 .
CASSPAPSWTEAFF TGTGCCAGCAGCCCCGCGCCGAGCTGGACTGAAGCTTTCTTT TRBV7-9 . TRBJ1-1 many
CSARDAGGPNEQFF TGCAGTGCTAGAGATGCGGGAGGGCCTAATGAGCAGTTCTTC TRBV20-1 TRBD2 TRBJ2-1 many
CASSPRGARGTGELFF TGTGCCAGCAGTCCCAGGGGAGCCCGTGGCACCGGGGAGCTGTTTTTT TRBV28 . TRBJ2-2 many
CASSVDVRSANYGYTF TGTGCCAGCAGTGTAGACGTAAGGAGTGCTAACTATGGCTACACCTTC TRBV6-2/TRBV6-3 . TRBJ1-2 .
CASSYTSTEEQYF TGTGCCAGCAGCTACACATCGACGGAAGAGCAGTACTTC TRBV5-5 . TRBJ2-7 .
CASSLNLRGPGTGELFF TGTGCCAGCAGCTTAAATTTGCGGGGGCCGGGCACCGGGGAGCTGTTTTTT TRBV11-2 . TRBJ2-2 .
CASSLTPLTGGHGYTF TGTGCCAGCAGCCTTACCCCCCTGACAGGAGGTCATGGCTACACCTTC TRBV12-3/TRBV12-4 . TRBJ1-2 few
CASSFQLASYNEQFF TGTGCCAGTAGTTTTCAACTAGCATCCTACAATGAGCAGTTCTTC TRBV19 . TRBJ2-1 .
CASSDRRGTEAFF TGTGCCAGCAGTGATCGTAGAGGAACTGAAGCTTTCTTT TRBV6-4 . TRBJ1-1 many
CASSPKTVNEQFF TGTGCCAGCTCACCAAAGACTGTCAATGAGCAGTTCTTC TRBV18 . TRBJ2-1 many
CASSNSLGYNEQFF TGTGCCAGTAGTAATAGTCTAGGCTACAATGAGCAGTTCTTC TRBV19 . TRBJ2-1 .
CASSLPQTGIDEQFF TGTGCCAGCAGTTTACCCCAGACAGGGATAGATGAGCAGTTCTTC TRBV12-3/TRBV12-4 TRBD1 TRBJ2-1 many
CSVTGTVNTGELFF TGCAGCGTGACCGGGACAGTAAACACCGGGGAGCTGTTTTTT TRBV29-1 TRBD1 TRBJ2-2 .
CAITPGPRRETQYF TGTGCCATCACTCCGGGACCCAGACGGGAGACCCAGTACTTC TRBV10-3 . TRBJ2-5 many
CASSATIPSPFGNEQFF TGTGCCAGCAGCGCGACCATCCCCTCTCCTTTTGGCAATGAGCAGTTCTTC TRBV7-6 . TRBJ2-1 many
CSVEGVQGTYEQYF TGCAGCGTTGAAGGTGTTCAGGGGACTTACGAGCAGTACTTC TRBV29-1 . TRBJ2-7 .
CSARDLRGGFNEKLFF TGCAGTGCTAGAGATTTGAGGGGGGGTTTTAATGAAAAACTGTTTTTT TRBV20-1 . TRBJ1-4 few
CASSSGLAGGDTQYF TGTGCCAGCAGTTCTGGTCTGGCGGGCGGAGATACGCAGTATTTT TRBV27 . TRBJ2-3 many
CASSYRVIRETQYF TGTGCCAGCAGTTACAGGGTAATCCGGGAGACCCAGTACTTC TRBV2 . TRBJ2-5 many
CSASLSGLRTGELFF TGCAGTGCTAGCCTTTCGGGGCTTCGCACCGGGGAGCTGTTTTTT TRBV20-1 . TRBJ2-2 .
CASSRAGTRTEQYF TGTGCCAGCAGCCGGGCCGGGACGCGGACGGAGCAGTACTTC TRBV27 . TRBJ2-7 .
CASCALPGGWETQYF TGTGCCAGCTGCGCCCTCCCGGGTGGTTGGGAGACCCAGTACTTC TRBV2 . TRBJ2-5 many
CASSLASYSNQPQHF TGTGCCAGCAGCTTAGCCAGCTATAGCAATCAGCCCCAGCATTTT TRBV11-2 . TRBJ1-5 .
CASSASTIAGGGRLRFYNEQFF TGTGCCAGCAGCGCAAGCACCATAGCGGGCGGGGGAAGATTGCGCTTCTACAATGAGCAGTTCTTC TRBV9 TRBD2 TRBJ2-1 few
CASSFTQAGNSPLHF TGTGCCAGCAGTTTCACCCAGGCGGGGAATTCACCCCTCCACTTT TRBV27 . TRBJ1-6 many